This TCR beta chain was observed in a study of T cells in tuberculosis. In the study overall: This South African cohort compared adolescents with or without latent tuberculosis against adults with active tuberculosis. Within 7 days of starting treatment, or before, PBMC were stored. General study findings and limits: Classification accuracy was about 90% (AUROC over 0.85) with the GMM-specific repertoire. Samples were chosen by availability of cryopreserved specimens.

This CDR3 spans 13 amino acids. CDR1 is LNHDA, CDR2 SQIVND, per germline (reference sequence). The ends were cut back, 6 bases at V and 8 bases at J, with 11 bases in the middle. As regards this clone: Its antigen is not identified.

Profiling relied on immunoSEQ multiplex PCR, and the TCRdb table lists in-frame clones only, not all of them. The sample consists of 30,000 to 35,000 clones, 80% to 95% of them appearing once. The time point denotes: new active TB diagnosis, blood taken before or within 7 days of starting treatment. The source material was PBMCs, sampled at tuberculosis diagnosis. The source is an adult with tuberculosis. The chain has TRBV19 and TRBJ1-6; no reliable D call. Here the CDR3 reads CASSLTGYSPLHF. As DNA, the CDR3 is TGTGCCAGTAGCTTAACGGGATATTCACCCCTCCACTTT.